This note documents a single T cell receptor (beta chain) sequence. This record belongs to a study of T cell changes during pregnancy in multiple sclerosis. CDR3 length: 15 amino acids. In germline, CDR1 is MNHNS, CDR2 SASEGT. Trimming removed 4 bases at V and 2 bases at J, with 12 bases between. Sequencing was performed with immunoSEQ multiplex PCR; in TCRdb, only in-frame clones are kept and a portion is missing. The sample has fewer than 70,000 clones, more than 75% seen once. Sequencing was performed on peripheral blood from another person, used as feeder cells. This sequence joins TRBV6-1 and TRBJ1-5; D remains unclear. The clonotype comes from a human donor whose cells served as feeder cells for cultures in a pregnancy study. The CDR3 DNA reads as TGTGCCAGCAGTGTAGCGAGGGTAGGCAATCAGCCCCAGCATTTT. It yields the protein CASSVARVGNQPQHF.